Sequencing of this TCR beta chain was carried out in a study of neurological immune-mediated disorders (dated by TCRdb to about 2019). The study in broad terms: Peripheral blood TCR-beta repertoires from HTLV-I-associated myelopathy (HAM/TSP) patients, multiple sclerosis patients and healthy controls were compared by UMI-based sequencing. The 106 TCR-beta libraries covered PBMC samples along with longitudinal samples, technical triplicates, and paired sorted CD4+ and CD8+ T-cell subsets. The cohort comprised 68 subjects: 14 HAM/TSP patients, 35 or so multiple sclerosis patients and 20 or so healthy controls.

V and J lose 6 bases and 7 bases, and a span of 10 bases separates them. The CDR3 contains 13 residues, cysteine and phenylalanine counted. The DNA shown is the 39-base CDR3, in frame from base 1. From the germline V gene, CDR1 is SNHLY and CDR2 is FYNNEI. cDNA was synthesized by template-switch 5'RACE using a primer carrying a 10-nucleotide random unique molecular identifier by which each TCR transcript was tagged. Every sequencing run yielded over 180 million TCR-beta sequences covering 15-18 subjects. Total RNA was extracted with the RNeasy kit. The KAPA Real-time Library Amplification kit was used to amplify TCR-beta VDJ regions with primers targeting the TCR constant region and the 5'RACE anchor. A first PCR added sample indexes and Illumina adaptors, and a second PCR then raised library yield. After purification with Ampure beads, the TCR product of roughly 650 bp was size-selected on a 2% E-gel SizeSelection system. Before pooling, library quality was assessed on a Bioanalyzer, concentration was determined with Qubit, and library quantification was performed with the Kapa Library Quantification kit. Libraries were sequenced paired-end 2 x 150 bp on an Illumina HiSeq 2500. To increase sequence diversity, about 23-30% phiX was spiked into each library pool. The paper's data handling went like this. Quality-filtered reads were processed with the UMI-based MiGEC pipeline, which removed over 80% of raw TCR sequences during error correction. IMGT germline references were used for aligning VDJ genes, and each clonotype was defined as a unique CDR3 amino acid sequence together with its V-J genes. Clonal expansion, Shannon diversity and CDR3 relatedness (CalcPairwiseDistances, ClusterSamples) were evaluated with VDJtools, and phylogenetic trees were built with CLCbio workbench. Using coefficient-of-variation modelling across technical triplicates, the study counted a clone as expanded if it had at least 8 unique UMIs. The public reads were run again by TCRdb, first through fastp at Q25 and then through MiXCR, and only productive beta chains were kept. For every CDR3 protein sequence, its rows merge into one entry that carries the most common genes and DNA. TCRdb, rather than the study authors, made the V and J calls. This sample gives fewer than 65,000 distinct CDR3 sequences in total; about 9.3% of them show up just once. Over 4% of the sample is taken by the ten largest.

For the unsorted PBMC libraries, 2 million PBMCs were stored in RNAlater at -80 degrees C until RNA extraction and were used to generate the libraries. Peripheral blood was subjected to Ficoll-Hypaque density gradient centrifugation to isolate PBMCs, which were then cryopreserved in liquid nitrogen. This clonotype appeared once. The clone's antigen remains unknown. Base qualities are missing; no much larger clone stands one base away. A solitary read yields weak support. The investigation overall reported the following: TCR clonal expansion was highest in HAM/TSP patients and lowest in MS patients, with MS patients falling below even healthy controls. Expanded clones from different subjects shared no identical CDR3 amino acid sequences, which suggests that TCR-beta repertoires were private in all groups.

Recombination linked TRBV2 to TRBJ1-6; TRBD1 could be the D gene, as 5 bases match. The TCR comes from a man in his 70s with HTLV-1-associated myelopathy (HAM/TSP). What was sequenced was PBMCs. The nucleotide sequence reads TGTGCCAGCAGGGCAGGGCGGAATTCACCCCTCCACTTT. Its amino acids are CASRAGRNSPLHF.